The source of this T cell receptor beta chain is a study of control samples from healthy donors and cancer patients. Repertoires were generated with immunoSEQ multiplex PCR, while TCRdb's copy carries only in-frame clones and drops some. The sample contains around 130,000 clones, roughly 89% of which appear only once. This clone was seen just once. Trimming removed 4 bases at V and 7 bases at J, with 13 bases between. CDR3 length equals 12 residues. Germline loops: CDR1 GTSNPN, CDR2 SVGIG (reference sequence). The TCR originated in a man aged 50-60 years with head and neck cancer. The chain employs TRBV30 and TRBJ1-2; weak D call: TRBD1 (5 bases). Sequencing was done on a sample of PBMCs. CDR3 protein: CAWIPPTVGYTF. CDR3 nucleotide sequence: TGTGCCTGGATTCCCCCGACAGTTGGCTACACCTTC.